A single sample gave rise to the 22 T cell receptor beta chains below, sequenced in a study of cytotoxic CD8 clonotypes in ibrutinib-treated CLL. Here immunoSEQ multiplex PCR was the method, and the copy in TCRdb shows in-frame clones only, minus some. The sample yields 97,000 or so clones, almost 80% seen once. The source material was PBMCs, sampled after 12 months of ibrutinib treatment. The receptors derive from a human donor with chronic lymphocytic leukemia.

The CDR3 DNA reads as TGTGCCAGCAGTTCCACCGGGACAGGCCCTAATCAGCCCCAGCATTTT. As protein: CASSSTGTGPNQPQHF. The chain combines TRBV28 with TRBJ1-5; TRBD1 matches 8 bases. V trimming: 4 bases; J trimming: 4 bases; junction bases outside the gene matches: 9. The CDR3 is 16 residues long. Germline assignment: CDR1 MDHEN and CDR2 SYDVKM.

This clone came up a few times. This chain connects TRBV27 to TRBJ2-7; D unclear. Germline assignment: CDR1 MNHEY and CDR2 SMNVEV (reference sequence). Trimming removed 6 bases from V and 0 bases from J, with 9 bases in between. The CDR3 is 13 amino acids. The CDR3 sequence is CASRPGFSYEQYF. Written as DNA, the CDR3 is TGTGCCAGCAGACCGGGTTTCTCCTACGAGCAGTACTTC.

The V and J genes are TRBV11-3 and TRBJ1-1; D possibly corresponds to TRBD1 (5 bases). Looked up from germline, CDR1 is SGHNT and CDR2 is YENEEA. CDR3 length equals 12 residues. Trimming removed 4 bases from V and 11 bases from J, with 14 bases in between. The DNA of the CDR3 is TGTGCCAGCAGCTCGAGGGGTGCAGGGGCTTTCTTT. Translating gives CASSSRGAGAFF.

This clone was observed a few times. The rearrangement joins TRBV28 to TRBJ2-7; D tentatively reads TRBD1 or TRBD2 (6 bases each). Germline loops: CDR1 MDHEN, CDR2 SYDVKM. CDR3 length: 12 amino acids. V lost 7 bases and J 3 bases, leaving 10 bases between the germline ends. The CDR3 DNA sequence: TGTGCCAGCAAAGGGGGGCGCTACGAGCAGTACTTC. This translates into CASKGGRYEQYF.

Remarks on this clone: Other DNA variants within this sample encode the same CDR3. The chain is built from TRBV18 and TRBJ2-7, with a tentative D call TRBD2 (5 bases). This CDR3 is built from 14 residues. With 0 bases removed from V and 2 bases from J, the gap between germline ends came to 8 bases. The germline V gene encodes CDR1 KGHSH and CDR2 LQKENI. In DNA form, the CDR3 reads TGTGCCAGCTCACCACCTACGGGAACCTACGAGCAGTACTTC. Translating gives CASSPPTGTYEQYF. The entire variable domain, with the rest obtained from reference TRBV18 and TRBJ2-7, is as follows: NAGVMQNPRHLVRRRGQEARLRCSPMKGHSHVYWYRQLPEEGLKFMVYLQKENIIDESGMPKERFSAEFPKEGPSILRIQQVVRGDSAAYFCASSPPTGTYEQYFGPGTRLTVT.

V gene TRBV4-2 combines with J gene TRBJ2-5; TRBD2 matches at 9 bases. The CDR3 is 18 residues long. The germline CDR1 and CDR2 sequences are LGHNA and YNFKEQ. Trimming removed 3 bases from V and 0 bases from J; junction bases left unmatched: 11. The CDR3 nucleotides are TGTGCCAGCAGCCAGGAACCTCGGGTAGCGGGGGACCAAGAGACCCAGTACTTC. Protein: CASSQEPRVAGDQETQYF.

This clone was observed a handful of times. The V gene is TRBV5-4, the J gene TRBJ2-5; the match to TRBD2 covers 9 bases. The CDR3 consists of 15 residues. With V trimmed by 0 bases and J by 5 bases, 5 bases remained unmatched. Per germline, CDR1 SGHNT and CDR2 YYREEE (reference sequence). CDR3 sequence: CASSLAGTSLETQYF. The DNA for the CDR3 is TGTGCCAGCAGCTTGGCGGGGACTAGCCTTGAGACCCAGTACTTC.

The chain links TRBV6-1 to TRBJ2-1, with D perhaps TRBD2 (7 bases). Germline CDR1 reads MNHNS; CDR2 reads SASEGT. The CDR3 loop spans 14 amino acids. V was cut by 3 bases and J by 6 bases, with 12 bases left in between. The CDR3: CASSDSGGPNEQFF. In DNA, the CDR3 is TGTGCCAGCAGTGATTCCGGGGGGCCCAATGAGCAGTTCTTC.

V and J are TRBV9 and TRBJ2-3; D is tentatively TRBD1 or TRBD2 (5 bases each). Germline V CDR1 and CDR2: SGDLS, YYNGEE. Trimming removed 0 bases from V and 3 bases from J, with 8 bases in between. The CDR3 covers 14 residues. CDR3 DNA: TGTGCCAGCAGCGTAGAGGGGAGAACAGATACGCAGTATTTT. It encodes CASSVEGRTDTQYF.

This sequence joins TRBV10-3 and TRBJ2-1; D is ambiguous. V lost 7 bases and J 7 bases, leaving 20 bases between the germline ends. This CDR3 spans 15 amino acids. Germline CDR1 is ENHRY and CDR2 is SYGVKD. In DNA, the CDR3 is TGTGCCATCATGTCGCACGAACATCCCTGGAATGAGCAGTTCTTC. Its translation: CAIMSHEHPWNEQFF.

This chain connects TRBV7-2 to TRBJ2-1; TRBD1 matches at 7 bases. The CDR3 runs 13 residues. The ends lost 5 bases at V and 9 bases at J; junction bases unmatched: 7. In germline, CDR1 is SGHTA, CDR2 FQGNSA. CDR3 amino acids: CASSADRVGEQFF. In DNA, the CDR3 is TGTGCCAGCAGCGCCGACAGGGTGGGTGAGCAGTTCTTC.

The V and J genes are TRBV5-1 and TRBJ1-2, with D perhaps matching TRBD1 (5 bases). Trimming cost V 0 bases and J 8 bases, with 11 bases left between them. The CDR3 has 13 amino acids. Germline V gene data show CDR1 as SGHRS and CDR2 as YFSETQ. The CDR3 nucleotides are TGCGCCAGCAGCTTGGGGGACCCCCGAGGCTACACCTTC. This translates into CASSLGDPRGYTF.

In its sample, this clone was seen a few times. This rearrangement joins TRBV28 to TRBJ2-1, with 12 bases aligning to TRBD1. V shed 0 bases, J shed 7 bases, and the junction held 7 bases outside the gene matches. The V gene's germline CDR1 is MDHEN and CDR2 SYDVKM. The CDR3 has 17 residues. In DNA, the CDR3 is TGTGCCAGCAGTTTATGGGGACAGGGGGCAGGGGGGAATGAGCAGTTCTTC. Its protein product is CASSLWGQGAGGNEQFF.

V usage is TRBV10-3 and J usage is TRBJ2-1; 7 nucleotides match TRBD2. The V segment lost 9 bases and the J segment 5 bases; nucleotides outside the gene matches: 4. This CDR3 is built from 12 residues. CDR1 ENHRY and CDR2 SYGVKD come from the germline V gene. CDR3 protein: CAITSANNEQFF. The CDR3, as DNA: TGTGCCATTACTAGCGCTAACAATGAGCAGTTCTTC.

The rearrangement links TRBV7-7 to TRBJ1-1; D is undetermined. Germline CDR1 is SSHAT and CDR2 is FNYEAQ (reference sequence). The CDR3 is made up of 13 amino acids. V lost 1 base and J 9 bases, leaving 12 bases between the germline ends. This CDR3 reads CASSLEEGLKAFF. As DNA, the CDR3 is TGTGCCAGCAGCTTAGAAGAAGGGCTGAAAGCTTTCTTT.

Comments on this clone: The same CDR3 also results from other DNA sequences found in this sample. The chain recombines TRBV9 with TRBJ1-1; D unresolved. The CDR3 is 14 amino acids. Trimming removed 3 bases at V and 1 base at J, with 10 bases between. From germline, CDR1 is SGDLS and CDR2 YYNGEE. CDR3 in DNA: TGTGCCAGCAGCGCACGGGAAGGGAACACTGAAGCTTTCTTT. It yields the protein CASSAREGNTEAFF.

This chain connects TRBV5-1 to TRBJ2-1, with 8 bases fitting TRBD2. Germline lookup yields CDR1 SGHRS and CDR2 YFSETQ. This CDR3 spans 16 amino acids. V was clipped by 0 bases and J by 3 bases; unmatched bases: 5. CDR3 bases: TGCGCCAGCAGCTTGGAGGTAGCGGGGATCTACAATGAGCAGTTCTTC. Residues: CASSLEVAGIYNEQFF.

The V and J genes are TRBV7-9 and TRBJ1-2; D may be TRBD1 (5 bases). Germline CDR1 is SEHNR and CDR2 is FQNEAQ (reference sequence). Trimming took off 5 bases at V and 0 bases at J, with 13 bases between the two ends. The CDR3 extends over 15 amino acids. CDR3 residues: CASSRTGGANYGYTF. CDR3 nucleotides: TGTGCCAGCAGCCGAACAGGCGGAGCTAACTATGGCTACACCTTC.

The V call is TRBV12-5, the J call TRBJ1-2, with D possibly matching TRBD1 (5 bases). Germline V gene lookup returns CDR1 LGHNT and CDR2 FRNRAP. V was shortened by 5 bases and J by 8 bases, with 15 bases between the two germline ends. The CDR3 is made up of 13 amino acids. CDR3 sequence: CASGTLQGSGYTF. Written as DNA, the CDR3 is TGTGCTAGTGGTACCCTCCAGGGATCCGGCTACACCTTC.

This clone was found once. The V gene is TRBV18, the J gene TRBJ1-1; 8 bases fit TRBD1. Germline-derived CDR1 and CDR2 are KGHSH and LQKENI. CDR3 size: 16 residues. V shed 2 bases, J shed 3 bases, and the junction held 8 bases outside the gene matches. Written as DNA, the CDR3 is TGTGCCAGCTCACCAAAACAGGGGGGGGTAGACACTGAAGCTTTCTTT. It encodes CASSPKQGGVDTEAFF.

This clone was observed a handful of times. The J gene is TRBJ1-1, the V gene TRBV30; D remains unclear. Germline V CDR1 and CDR2: GTSNPN, SVGIG (reference sequence). The V and J ends lost 0 bases and 1 base respectively, with 12 bases between them. This CDR3 contains 15 residues. The CDR3 loop is CAWSVAALSNTEAFF. CDR3 in DNA: TGTGCCTGGAGTGTTGCTGCCTTATCGAACACTGAAGCTTTCTTT.

V gene TRBV5-5 combines with J gene TRBJ2-1; TRBD1 might be the D (7 bases). The CDR3 spans 16 residues. Germline CDR1 is SGHKS and CDR2 is YYEKEE (reference sequence). Trimming pared 0 bases from V and 7 bases from J, leaving 17 bases between. CDR3: CASSLGTGVGRNEQFF. The CDR3 DNA sequence: TGTGCCAGCAGCTTGGGAACAGGGGTTGGGAGGAATGAGCAGTTCTTC.